What follows are 4 T cell receptor beta chains derived from one specimen sequenced in a study of CD8+CD57+ T cells in acquired aplastic anemia. Sequencing involved patients with CD8+CD57+ cell expansion previously shown by flow cytometry. For CDR3 and TCR beta VDJ profiling, genomic DNA was the template used. TCRdb re-called the reads through MiXCR, storing one row per CDR3 protein. This table has under 350,000 distinct CDR3 sequences, 50% to 65% appearing once. What was sequenced was sorted CD4+, CD8+, or CD8+CD57+ T cells (not recorded which) from PBMCs. The receptors derive from a human donor with aplastic anemia.

On this clonotype: This may come from a read error, since a much larger clone is one base off. V and J are TRBV6-5 and TRBJ1-5, with a weak D call TRBD1 (5 bases). This CDR3 comprises 14 residues. Germline values: CDR1 MNHEY, CDR2 SVGAGI. The CDR3 nucleotides read TGTGCCAGCAGCCCGGGACGGAGCAATCAGCCCCAGAATTTT. It specifies CASSPGRSNQPQNF.

CDR3 region: CATSDPQGAGDTQYF. CDR3 coding DNA: TGTGCCACCAGTGATCCACAGGGGGCAGGGGATACGCAGTATTTT. The chain recombines TRBV24-1 with TRBJ2-3; 9 bases align to TRBD1. The CDR3 has 15 residues. Germline V gives CDR1 KGHDR, CDR2 SFDVKD. Trimming removed 3 bases from V and 6 bases from J; junction bases left unmatched: 6.

This clonotype appeared a few times. V is TRBV19 and J is TRBJ2-2; 11 bases map to TRBD2. V gave up 4 bases and J gave up 11 bases; unmatched junction bases: 3. The CDR3 runs 13 residues. CDR1 and CDR2 from the germline V gene are LNHDA and SQIVND (reference sequence). The CDR3 is CASSTGTSGELFF. CDR3 sequence (DNA): TGTGCCAGTAGTACAGGGACTAGCGGAGAGCTGTTTTTT.

V usage is TRBV29-1 and J usage is TRBJ2-5; 8 bases fit TRBD1. From germline, CDR1 is SQVTM and CDR2 ANQGSEA. The CDR3 has 19 amino acids. V lost 1 base to trimming and J lost 4 bases; unmatched junction nucleotides: 20. The CDR3 region is CSVEVRFPGGDFHPETQYF. The CDR3 DNA sequence: TGCAGCGTTGAAGTCCGGTTTCCAGGGGGCGACTTCCACCCAGAGACCCAGTACTTC.